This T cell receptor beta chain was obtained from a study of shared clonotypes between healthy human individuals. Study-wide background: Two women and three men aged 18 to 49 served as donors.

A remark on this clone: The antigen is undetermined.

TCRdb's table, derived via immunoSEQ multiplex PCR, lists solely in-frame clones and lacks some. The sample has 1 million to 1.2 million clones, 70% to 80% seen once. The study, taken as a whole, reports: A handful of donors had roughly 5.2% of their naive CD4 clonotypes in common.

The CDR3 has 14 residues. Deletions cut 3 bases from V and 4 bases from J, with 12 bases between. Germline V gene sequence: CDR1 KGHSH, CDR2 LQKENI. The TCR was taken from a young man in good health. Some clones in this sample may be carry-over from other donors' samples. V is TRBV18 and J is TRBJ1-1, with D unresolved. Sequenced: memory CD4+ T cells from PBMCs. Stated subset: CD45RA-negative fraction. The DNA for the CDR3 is TGTGCCAGCTCACCGAAATCCCCGAGCACTGAAGCTTTCTTT. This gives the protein CASSPKSPSTEAFF.